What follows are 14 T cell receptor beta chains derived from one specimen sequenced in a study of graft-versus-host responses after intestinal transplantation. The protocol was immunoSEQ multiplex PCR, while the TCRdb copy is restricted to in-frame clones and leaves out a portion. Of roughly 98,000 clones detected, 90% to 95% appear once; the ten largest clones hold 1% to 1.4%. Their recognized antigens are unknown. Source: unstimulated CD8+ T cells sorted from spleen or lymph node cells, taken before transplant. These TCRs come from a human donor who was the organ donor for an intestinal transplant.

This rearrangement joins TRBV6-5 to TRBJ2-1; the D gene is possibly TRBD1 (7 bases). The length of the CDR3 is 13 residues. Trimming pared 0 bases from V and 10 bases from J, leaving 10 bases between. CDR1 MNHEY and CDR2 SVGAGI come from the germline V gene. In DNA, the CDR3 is TGTGCCAGCAGTTACTCACCAGGGGGGGAGCAGTTCTTC. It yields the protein CASSYSPGGEQFF.

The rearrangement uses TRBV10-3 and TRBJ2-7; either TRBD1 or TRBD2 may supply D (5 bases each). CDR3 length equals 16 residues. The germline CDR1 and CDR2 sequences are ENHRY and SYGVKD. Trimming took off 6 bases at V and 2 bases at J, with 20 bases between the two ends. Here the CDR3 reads CAISEGPPYGAYEQYF. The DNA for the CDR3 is TGTGCCATCAGCGAGGGACCCCCCTACGGGGCCTACGAGCAGTACTTC.

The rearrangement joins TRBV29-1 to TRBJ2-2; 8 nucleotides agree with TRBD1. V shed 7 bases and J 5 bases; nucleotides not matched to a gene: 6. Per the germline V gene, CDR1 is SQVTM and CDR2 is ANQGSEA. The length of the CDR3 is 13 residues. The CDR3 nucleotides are TGCAGCGGAACAGGGGGAAGGACCGGGGAGCTGTTTTTT. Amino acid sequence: CSGTGGRTGELFF.

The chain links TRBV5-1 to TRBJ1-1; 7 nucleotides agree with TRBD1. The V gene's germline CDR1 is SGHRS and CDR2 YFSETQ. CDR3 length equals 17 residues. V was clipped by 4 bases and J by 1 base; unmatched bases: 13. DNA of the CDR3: TGCGCCAGCAGCCGAGGGGGCAGGTCGAGGGGGAACACTGAAGCTTTCTTT. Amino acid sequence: CASSRGGRSRGNTEAFF.

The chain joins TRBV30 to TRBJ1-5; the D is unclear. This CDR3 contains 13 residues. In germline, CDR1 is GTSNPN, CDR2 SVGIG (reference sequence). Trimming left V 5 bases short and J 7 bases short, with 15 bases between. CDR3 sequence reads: CAWEGGKGQPQHF. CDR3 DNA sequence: TGTGCCTGGGAGGGAGGGAAAGGGCAGCCCCAGCATTTT.

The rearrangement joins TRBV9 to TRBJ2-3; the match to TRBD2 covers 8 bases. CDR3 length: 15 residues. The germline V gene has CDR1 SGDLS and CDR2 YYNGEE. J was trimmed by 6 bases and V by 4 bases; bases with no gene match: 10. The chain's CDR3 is CASSLQVGGADTQYF. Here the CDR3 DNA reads TGTGCCAGCAGCCTCCAGGTCGGGGGGGCGGATACGCAGTATTTT.

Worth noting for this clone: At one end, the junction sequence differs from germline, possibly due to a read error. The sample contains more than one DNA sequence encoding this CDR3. The CDR3 is CASSPDGDRGSNEQFF. The CDR3 nucleotides read TGCGCCAGCAGCCCCGATGGGGACAGAGGGAGCAATGAGCAATTCTTC. This rearrangement joins TRBV4-3 to TRBJ2-1, with 7 bases matching TRBD1. From germline, CDR1 is LGHNA and CDR2 YSLEER. CDR3 length: 16 residues.

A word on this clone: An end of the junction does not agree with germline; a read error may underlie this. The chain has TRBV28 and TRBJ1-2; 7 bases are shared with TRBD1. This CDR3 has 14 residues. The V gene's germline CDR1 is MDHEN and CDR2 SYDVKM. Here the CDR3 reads CTSSFRDSIYGYTF. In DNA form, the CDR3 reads TGTACCAGCAGTTTCAGGGACAGTATCTATGGCTACACCTTC.

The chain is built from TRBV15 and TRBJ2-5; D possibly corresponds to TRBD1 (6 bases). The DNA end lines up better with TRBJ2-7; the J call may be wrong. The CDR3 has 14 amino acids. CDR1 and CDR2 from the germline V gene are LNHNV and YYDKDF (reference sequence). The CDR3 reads CATSRDGRGYEQYF. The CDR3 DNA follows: TGTGCCACCAGCAGAGATGGCAGGGGCTACGAGCAGTACTTC.

The CDR3 coding sequence is TGTGCCATCAGTGGGAGGAGGCGCAGGGGCGGTCCAACCGGGGAGCTGTTTTTT. It codes for CAISGRRRRGGPTGELFF. V and J are TRBV10-3 and TRBJ2-2; weak D call: TRBD1 (6 bases). Germline V gene data show CDR1 as ENHRY and CDR2 as SYGVKD. Trimming left V 4 bases short and J 5 bases short, with 23 bases between. This CDR3 region has 18 residues.

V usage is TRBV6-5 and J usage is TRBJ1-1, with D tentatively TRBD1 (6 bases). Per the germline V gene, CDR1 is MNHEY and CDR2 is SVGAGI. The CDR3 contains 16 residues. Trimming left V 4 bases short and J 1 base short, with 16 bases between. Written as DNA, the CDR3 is TGTGCCAGCAGTTGGACAGATAGTTCCCAGAACACTGAAGCTTTCTTT. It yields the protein CASSWTDSSQNTEAFF.

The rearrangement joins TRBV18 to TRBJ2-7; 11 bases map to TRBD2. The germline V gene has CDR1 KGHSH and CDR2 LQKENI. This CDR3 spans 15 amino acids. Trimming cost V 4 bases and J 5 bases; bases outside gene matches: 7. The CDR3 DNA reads TGTGCCAGCTCACTATGGACTAGCGGGCTCAACGAGCAGTACTTC. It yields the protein CASSLWTSGLNEQYF.

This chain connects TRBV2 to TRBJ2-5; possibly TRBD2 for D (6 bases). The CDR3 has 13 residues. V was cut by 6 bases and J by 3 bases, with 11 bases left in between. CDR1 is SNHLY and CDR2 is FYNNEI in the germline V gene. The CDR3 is CASRGWREETQYF. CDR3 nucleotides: TGTGCCAGCAGAGGGTGGAGGGAAGAGACCCAGTACTTC.

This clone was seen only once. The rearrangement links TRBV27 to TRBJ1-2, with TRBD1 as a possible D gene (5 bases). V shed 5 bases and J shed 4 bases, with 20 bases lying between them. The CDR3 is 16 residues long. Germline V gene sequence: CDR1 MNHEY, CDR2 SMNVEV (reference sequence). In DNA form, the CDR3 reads TGTGCCAGCAGTCCCCTCACTCGAGGAGGGGTCTATGGCTACACCTTC. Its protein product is CASSPLTRGGVYGYTF.